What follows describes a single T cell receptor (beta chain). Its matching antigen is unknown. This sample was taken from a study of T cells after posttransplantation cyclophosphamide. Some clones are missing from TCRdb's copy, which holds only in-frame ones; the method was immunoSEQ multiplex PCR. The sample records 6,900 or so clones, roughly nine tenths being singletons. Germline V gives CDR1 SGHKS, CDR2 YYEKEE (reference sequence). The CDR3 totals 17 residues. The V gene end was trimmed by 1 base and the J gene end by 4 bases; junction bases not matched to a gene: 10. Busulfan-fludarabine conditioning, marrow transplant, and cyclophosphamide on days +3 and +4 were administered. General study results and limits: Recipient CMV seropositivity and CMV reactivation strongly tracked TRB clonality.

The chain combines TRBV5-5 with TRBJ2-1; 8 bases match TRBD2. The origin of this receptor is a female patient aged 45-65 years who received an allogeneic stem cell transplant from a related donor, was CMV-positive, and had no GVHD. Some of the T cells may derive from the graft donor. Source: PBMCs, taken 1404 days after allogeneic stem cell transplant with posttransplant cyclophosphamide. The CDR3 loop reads CASSLMGTRAVYNEQFF. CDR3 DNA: TGTGCCAGCAGCTTGATGGGGACTAGAGCGGTGTACAATGAGCAGTTCTTC.